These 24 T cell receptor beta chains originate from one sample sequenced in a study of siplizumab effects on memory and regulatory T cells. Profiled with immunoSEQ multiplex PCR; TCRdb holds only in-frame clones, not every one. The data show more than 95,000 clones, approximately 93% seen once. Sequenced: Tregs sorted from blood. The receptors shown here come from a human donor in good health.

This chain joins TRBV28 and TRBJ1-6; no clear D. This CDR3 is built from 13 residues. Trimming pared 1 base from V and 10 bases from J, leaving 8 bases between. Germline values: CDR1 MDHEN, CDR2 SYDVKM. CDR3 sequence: CASSLFPQSPLHF. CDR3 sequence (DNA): TGTGCCAGCAGTTTATTCCCACAATCACCCCTCCACTTT.

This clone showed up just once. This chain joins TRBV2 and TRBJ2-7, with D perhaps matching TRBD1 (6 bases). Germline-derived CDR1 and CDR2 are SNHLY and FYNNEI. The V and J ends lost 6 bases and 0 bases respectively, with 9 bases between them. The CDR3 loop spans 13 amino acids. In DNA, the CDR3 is TGTGCCAGCAGCGGGACATTCTCCTACGAGCAGTACTTC. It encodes CASSGTFSYEQYF.

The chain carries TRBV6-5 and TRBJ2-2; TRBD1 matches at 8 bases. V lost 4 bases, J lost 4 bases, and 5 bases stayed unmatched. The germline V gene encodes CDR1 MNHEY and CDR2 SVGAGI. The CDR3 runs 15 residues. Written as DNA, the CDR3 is TGTGCCAGCAGTTCCTACGGACAGGGCACCGGGGAGCTGTTTTTT. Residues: CASSSYGQGTGELFF.

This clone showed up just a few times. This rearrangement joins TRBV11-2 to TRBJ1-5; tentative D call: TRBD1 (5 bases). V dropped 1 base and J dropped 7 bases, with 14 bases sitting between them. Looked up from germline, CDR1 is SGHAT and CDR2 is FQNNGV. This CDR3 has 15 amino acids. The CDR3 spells CASSLGLQGGQPQHF. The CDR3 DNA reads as TGTGCCAGCAGCTTAGGGTTGCAGGGAGGACAGCCCCAGCATTTT.

CDR3 sequence: CASSHPLAGGYNEQFF. CDR3 DNA: TGTGCCAGCAGTCACCCCCTAGCGGGAGGATACAATGAGCAGTTCTTC. V and J are TRBV27 and TRBJ2-1, with 11 bases that match TRBD2. V lost 5 bases, J lost 4 bases, and 7 bases stayed unmatched. Germline V gene lookup returns CDR1 MNHEY and CDR2 SMNVEV (reference sequence). The CDR3 covers 16 residues.

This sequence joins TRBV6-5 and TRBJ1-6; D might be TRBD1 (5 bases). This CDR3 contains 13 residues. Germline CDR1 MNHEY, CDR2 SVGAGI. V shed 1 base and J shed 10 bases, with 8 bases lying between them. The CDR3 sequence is CASSYFGASPLHF. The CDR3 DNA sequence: TGTGCCAGCAGTTACTTCGGGGCCTCACCCCTCCACTTT.

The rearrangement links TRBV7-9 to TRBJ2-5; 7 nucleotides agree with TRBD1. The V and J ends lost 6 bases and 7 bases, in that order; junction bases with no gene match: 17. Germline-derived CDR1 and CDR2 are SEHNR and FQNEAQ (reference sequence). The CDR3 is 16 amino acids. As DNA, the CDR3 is TGTGCCAGCAGTCCGACAGGGTGGAGGCAGCAGAGGACCCAGTACTTC. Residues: CASSPTGWRQQRTQYF.

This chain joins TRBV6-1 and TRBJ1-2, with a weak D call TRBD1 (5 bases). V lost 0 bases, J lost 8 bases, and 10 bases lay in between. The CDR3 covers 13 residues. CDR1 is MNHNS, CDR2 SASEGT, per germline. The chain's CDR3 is CASSEATGWGYTF. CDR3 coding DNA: TGTGCCAGCAGTGAAGCAACAGGCTGGGGCTACACCTTC.

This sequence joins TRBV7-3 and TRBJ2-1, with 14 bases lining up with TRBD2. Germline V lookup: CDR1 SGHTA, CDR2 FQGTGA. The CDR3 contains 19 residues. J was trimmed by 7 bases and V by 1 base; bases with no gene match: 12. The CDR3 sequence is CASSLRATSGRAEVNEQFF. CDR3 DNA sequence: TGTGCCAGCAGCTTAAGGGCGACTAGCGGGAGGGCCGAAGTGAATGAGCAGTTCTTC.

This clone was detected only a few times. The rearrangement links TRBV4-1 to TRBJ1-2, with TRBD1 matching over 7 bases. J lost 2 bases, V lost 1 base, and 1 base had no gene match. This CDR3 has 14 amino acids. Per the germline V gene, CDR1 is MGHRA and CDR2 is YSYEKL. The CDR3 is CASSQAGGNYGYTF. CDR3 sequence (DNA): TGCGCCAGCAGCCAAGCAGGGGGGAACTATGGCTACACCTTC.

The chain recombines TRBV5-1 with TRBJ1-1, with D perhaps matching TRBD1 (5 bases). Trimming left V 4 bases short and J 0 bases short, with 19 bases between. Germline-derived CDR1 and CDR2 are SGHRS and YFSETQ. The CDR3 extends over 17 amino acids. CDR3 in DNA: TGCGCCAGCAGCCGGAGCGCCGGGACTAACATGAACACTGAAGCTTTCTTT. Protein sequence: CASSRSAGTNMNTEAFF.

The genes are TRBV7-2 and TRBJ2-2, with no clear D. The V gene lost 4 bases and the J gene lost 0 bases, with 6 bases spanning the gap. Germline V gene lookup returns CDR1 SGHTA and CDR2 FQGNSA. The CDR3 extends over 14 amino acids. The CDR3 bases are TGTGCCAGCAGCTCCACAACGAACACCGGGGAGCTGTTTTTT. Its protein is CASSSTTNTGELFF.

The CDR3 DNA is TGTGCCAGCAGCTTCCAGCGCGCCGCTGCAACTAATGAAAAACTGTTTTTT. Its protein is CASSFQRAAATNEKLFF. This chain joins TRBV7-9 and TRBJ1-4, with D unclear. The CDR3 has 17 amino acids. V was clipped by 3 bases and J by 0 bases, with 14 bases between them. Germline CDR1 SEHNR, CDR2 FQNEAQ (reference sequence).

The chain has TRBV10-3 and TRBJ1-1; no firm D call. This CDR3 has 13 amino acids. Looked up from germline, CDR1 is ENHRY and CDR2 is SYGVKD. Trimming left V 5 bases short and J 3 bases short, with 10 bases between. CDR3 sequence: CAISRIGYTEAFF. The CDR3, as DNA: TGTGCCATCAGTCGTATAGGTTACACTGAAGCTTTCTTT.

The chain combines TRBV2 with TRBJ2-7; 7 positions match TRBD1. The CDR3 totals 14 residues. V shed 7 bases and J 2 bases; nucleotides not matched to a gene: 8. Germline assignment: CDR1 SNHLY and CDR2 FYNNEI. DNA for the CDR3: TGTGCCAGCATCCAGGACAGGCCCCCCTACGAGCAGTACTTC. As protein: CASIQDRPPYEQYF.

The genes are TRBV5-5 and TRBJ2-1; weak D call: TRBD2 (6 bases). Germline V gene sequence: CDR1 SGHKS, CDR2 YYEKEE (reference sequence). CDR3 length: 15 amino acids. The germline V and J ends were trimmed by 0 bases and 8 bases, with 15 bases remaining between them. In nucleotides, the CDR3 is TGTGCCAGCAGCTTGGAGCCGACTTGGAGGGATGAGCAGTTCTTC. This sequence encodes CASSLEPTWRDEQFF. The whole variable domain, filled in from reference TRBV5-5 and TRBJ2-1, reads DAGVTQSPTHLIKTRGQQVTLRCSPISGHKSVSWYQQVLGQGPQFIFQYYEKEERGRGNFPDRFSARQFPNYSSELNVNALLLGDSALYLCASSLEPTWRDEQFFGPGTRLTVL.

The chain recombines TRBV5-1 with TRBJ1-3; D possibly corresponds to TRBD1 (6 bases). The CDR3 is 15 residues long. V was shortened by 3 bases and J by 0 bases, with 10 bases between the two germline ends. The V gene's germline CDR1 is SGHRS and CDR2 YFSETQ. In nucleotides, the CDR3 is TGCGCCAGCAGCTGGACAGCAGGCTCTGGAAACACCATATATTTT. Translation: CASSWTAGSGNTIYF.

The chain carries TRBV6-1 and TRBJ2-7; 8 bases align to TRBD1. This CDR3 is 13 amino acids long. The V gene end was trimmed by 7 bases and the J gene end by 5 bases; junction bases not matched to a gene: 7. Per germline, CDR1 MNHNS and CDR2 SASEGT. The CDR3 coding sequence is TGTGCCAGCACCAGGACAGGGCGGAACGAGCAGTACTTC. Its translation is CASTRTGRNEQYF.

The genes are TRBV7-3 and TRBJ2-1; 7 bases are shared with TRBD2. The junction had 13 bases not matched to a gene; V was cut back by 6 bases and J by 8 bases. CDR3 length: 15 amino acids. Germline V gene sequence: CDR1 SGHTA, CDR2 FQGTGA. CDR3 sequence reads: CASRRFPSGSYEQFF. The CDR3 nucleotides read TGTGCCAGCAGGCGTTTCCCTAGCGGTTCCTATGAGCAGTTCTTC.

The CDR3 loop is CAIRPTGGYTEAFF. Here the CDR3 DNA reads TGTGCCATCAGACCGACAGGGGGGTACACTGAAGCTTTCTTT. The chain combines TRBV10-3 with TRBJ1-1, with 9 positions matching TRBD1. This CDR3 is built from 14 residues. Trimming at V came to 6 bases and at J to 3 bases, leaving 5 bases not matched to a gene. The germline gives CDR1 ENHRY, CDR2 SYGVKD.

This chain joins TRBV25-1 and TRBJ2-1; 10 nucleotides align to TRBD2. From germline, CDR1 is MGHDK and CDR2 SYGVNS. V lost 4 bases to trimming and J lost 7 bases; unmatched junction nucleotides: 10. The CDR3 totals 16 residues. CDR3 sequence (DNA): TGTGCCAGCAGTGCAATAGCGGGGGGCCTTTGGAATGAGCAGTTCTTC. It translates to CASSAIAGGLWNEQFF.

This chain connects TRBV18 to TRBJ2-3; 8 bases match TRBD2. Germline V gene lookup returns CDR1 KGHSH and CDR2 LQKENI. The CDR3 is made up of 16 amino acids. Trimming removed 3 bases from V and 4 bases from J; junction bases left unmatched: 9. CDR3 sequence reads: CASSPNAGGRADTQYF. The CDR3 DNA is TGTGCCAGCTCACCCAACGCGGGGGGCCGCGCAGATACGCAGTATTTT.

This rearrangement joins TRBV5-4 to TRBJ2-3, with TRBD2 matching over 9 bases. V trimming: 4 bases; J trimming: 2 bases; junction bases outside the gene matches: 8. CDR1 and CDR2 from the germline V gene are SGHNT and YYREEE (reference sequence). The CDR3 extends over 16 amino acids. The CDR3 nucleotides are TGTGCCAGCAGCAATGGGGCTAGCGGGAACACAGATACGCAGTATTTT. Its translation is CASSNGASGNTDTQYF.

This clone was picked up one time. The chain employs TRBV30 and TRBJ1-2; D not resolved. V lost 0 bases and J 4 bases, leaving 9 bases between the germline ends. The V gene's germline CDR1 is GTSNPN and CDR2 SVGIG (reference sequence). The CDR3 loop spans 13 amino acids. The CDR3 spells CAWSVRWGYGYTF. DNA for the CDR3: TGTGCCTGGAGTGTACGATGGGGCTATGGCTACACCTTC.